Listed below are T cell receptor beta chains from one sample, sequenced in a study of blood T cell repertoires in COVID-19. Clones were read by immunoSEQ multiplex PCR, and TCRdb kept only the in-frame ones, dropping some. This table holds some 73,000 clones, 86% found once. The sample was peripheral blood. The receptors here all came from an older woman with acute or convalescent COVID-19. Both conserved end residues are part of each CDR3. A D gene is named only where the DNA matches it firmly. Expanded clones are given a class, and other clones once, few, many or no size at all.

cdr3_nt | cdr3_aa | j_call | v_call | d_call | clone_size
TGTGCCAGCAGGACAGGGGGCTTATATGGCTACACCTTC | CASRTGGLYGYTF | TRBJ1-2 | TRBV6-5 | TRBD1 | -
TGTGCCAGCAGCCTAGGGTTGGCAGGGGGTTCACCCCTCCACTTT | CASSLGLAGGSPLHF | TRBJ1-6 | TRBV6-6 | TRBD1 | -
TGTGCCAGCAGTTGGGGCATTTCTGGAAACACCATATATTTT | CASSWGISGNTIYF | TRBJ1-3 | TRBV28 | - | -
TGTGCCAGCAGCCAAGAAGGGTACGGACAGGCCCAAGAGACCCAGTACTTC | CASSQEGYGQAQETQYF | TRBJ2-5 | TRBV4-2 | TRBD1 | -
TGCAGTGCTATGAATAGCGAGCAGTACTTC | CSAMNSEQYF | TRBJ2-7 | TRBV20-1 | - | -
TGTGCCAGCAGCTTAGATGCAGGGCGTATTTCACCCCTCCACTTT | CASSLDAGRISPLHF | TRBJ1-6 | TRBV7-9 | - | few
TGCGCCAGCAGCTTCTACCCGGGGGATACGCAGTATTTT | CASSFYPGDTQYF | TRBJ2-3 | TRBV5-1 | - | -
TGTGCCAGCTCACGTGAAGGGGGAGAGACCCAGTACTTC | CASSREGGETQYF | TRBJ2-5 | TRBV18 | - | -
TGTGCCAGCAGCGAGGAGTTCGGGACAGCTAATGAAAAACTGTTTTTT | CASSEEFGTANEKLFF | TRBJ1-4 | TRBV7-2 | TRBD1 | -
TGTGCCAGCAGCCAAGAGGTTACCACCTACGAGCAGTACTTC | CASSQEVTTYEQYF | TRBJ2-7 | TRBV6-5 | - | -
TGCGCCAGCAGCCAAGACCTAATTCAGCCCCAGCATTTT | CASSQDLIQPQHF | TRBJ1-5 | TRBV4-1 | - | -
TGTGCCAGTAGTATTTCAGGGTTGGGCACTGAAGCTTTCTTT | CASSISGLGTEAFF | TRBJ1-1 | TRBV19 | - | -
TGTGCCAGCAGCAGCTGGCGGGGGGTCGGGGAGCTGTTTTTT | CASSSWRGVGELFF | TRBJ2-2 | TRBV7-2 | TRBD2 | few
TGTGCCAGCAGCAACTGGGGCTTATTAGATACTGAAGCTTTCTTT | CASSNWGLLDTEAFF | TRBJ1-1 | TRBV5-6 | - | -
TGTGCCAGTAGTATAGTAGATCAGCCCCAGCATTTT | CASSIVDQPQHF | TRBJ1-5 | TRBV19 | - | once
TGCGCCAGCAGCCGGGTGGGGGACAGGAAAAACATTCAGTACTTC | CASSRVGDRKNIQYF | TRBJ2-4 | TRBV4-1 | TRBD1 | -
TGTGCCAGCAGTTTTGTCAACATGAACACTGAAGCTTTCTTT | CASSFVNMNTEAFF | TRBJ1-1 | TRBV28 | - | -
TGTGCCAACCCTACAGGGCCCTATAATTCACCCCTCCACTTT | CANPTGPYNSPLHF | TRBJ1-6 | TRBV27 | - | -
TGTGCCAGCAGCTGGTCCTCCAGGGGACCGTTGGGAGGGGAGCAGTTCTTC | CASSWSSRGPLGGEQFF | TRBJ2-1 | TRBV13 | - | once
TGCGCCAGCAGCTCACAGGGGGCAACTAATGAAAAACTGTTTTTT | CASSSQGATNEKLFF | TRBJ1-4 | TRBV5-1 | TRBD1 | -
TGCGCCAGCAGCCCGGGGGGTGCTGCCCCCGGGGAGCTGTTTTTT | CASSPGGAAPGELFF | TRBJ2-2 | TRBV5-1 | TRBD2 | -
TGTGCCAGCCGCGGACAGGGGGATCAGCCCCAGCATTTT | CASRGQGDQPQHF | TRBJ1-5 | TRBV19 | TRBD1 | -
TGTGCCAGCAGCTTGGGAGCACCCTCCCGGGATGAGCAGTTCTTC | CASSLGAPSRDEQFF | TRBJ2-1 | TRBV5-4 | - | -
TGTGCCAGCAGCCCACTAGGGAGTCCTAATCAGTACTTC | CASSPLGSPNQYF | TRBJ2-4 | TRBV3-1/TRBV3-2 | - | -
TGTGCCAGCTCACCACCGGCGGCAGCGATCTACGAGCAGTACTTC | CASSPPAAAIYEQYF | TRBJ2-7 | TRBV18 | - | once
TGTGCCAGCAGCTTAAGCGGGGCCTACGAGCAGTACTTC | CASSLSGAYEQYF | TRBJ2-7 | TRBV7-2 | TRBD2 | -
TGCAGCGTTGAAGGGACAGGGGCAAGTGGCTACACCTTC | CSVEGTGASGYTF | TRBJ1-2 | TRBV29-1 | TRBD1 | once
TGTGCCGGGAAGGGACAGGGGATCCACGAGCAGTACTTC | CAGKGQGIHEQYF | TRBJ2-7 | TRBV30 | TRBD1 | few